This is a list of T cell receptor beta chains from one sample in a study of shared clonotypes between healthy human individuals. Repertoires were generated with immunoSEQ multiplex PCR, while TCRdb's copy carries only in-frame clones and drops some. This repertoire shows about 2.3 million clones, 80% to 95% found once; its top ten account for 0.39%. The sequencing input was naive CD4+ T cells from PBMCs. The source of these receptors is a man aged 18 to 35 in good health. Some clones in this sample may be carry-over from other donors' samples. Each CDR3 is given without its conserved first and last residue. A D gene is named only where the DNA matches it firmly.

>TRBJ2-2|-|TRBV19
ASSTPRRESGELF
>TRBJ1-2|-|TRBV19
ASSPRGTGSYGYT
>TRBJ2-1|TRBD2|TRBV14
ASSSGSPGYNEQF
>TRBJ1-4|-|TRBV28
ASSSPGEGPNEKLF
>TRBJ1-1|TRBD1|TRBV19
ASSIGQGARYTEAF
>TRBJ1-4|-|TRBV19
ASSLIWQPNEKLF
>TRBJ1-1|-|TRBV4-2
ASSQEGLWGNTEAF
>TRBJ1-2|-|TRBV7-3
ASSLTPFSAST
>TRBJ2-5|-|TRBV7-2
ASSLEAASAAGTQY
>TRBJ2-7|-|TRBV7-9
ASSADSSYEQY
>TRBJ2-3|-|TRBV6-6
ASSTPATDTQY
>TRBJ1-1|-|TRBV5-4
ASSLGLWTENTEAF
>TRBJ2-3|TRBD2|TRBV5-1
ASSLGMVAGGSTDTQY
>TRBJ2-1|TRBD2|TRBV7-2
ASSPVMGGGNNEQF
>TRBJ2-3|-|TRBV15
ATSRVGNTDTQY
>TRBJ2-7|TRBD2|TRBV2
ASSVTSGRVYEQY
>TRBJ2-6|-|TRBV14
ASSQHRAGANVLT
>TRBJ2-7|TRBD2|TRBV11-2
ASSFGLAGLYEQY
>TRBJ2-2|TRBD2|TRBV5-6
ASSARTSGRGTGELF
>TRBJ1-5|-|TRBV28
ASNPGGVQSNQPQH